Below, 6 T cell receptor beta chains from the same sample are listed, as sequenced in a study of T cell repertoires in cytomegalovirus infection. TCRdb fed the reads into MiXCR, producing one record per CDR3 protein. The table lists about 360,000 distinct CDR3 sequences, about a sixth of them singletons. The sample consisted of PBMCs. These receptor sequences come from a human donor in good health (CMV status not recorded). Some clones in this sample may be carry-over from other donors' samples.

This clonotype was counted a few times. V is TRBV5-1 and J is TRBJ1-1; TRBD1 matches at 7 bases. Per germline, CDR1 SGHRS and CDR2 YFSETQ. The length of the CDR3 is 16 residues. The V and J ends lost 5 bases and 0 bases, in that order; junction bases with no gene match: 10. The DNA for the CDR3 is TGCGCCAGCAGAACTGGGACAGCCAACATGAACACTGAAGCTTTCTTT. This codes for CASRTGTANMNTEAFF.

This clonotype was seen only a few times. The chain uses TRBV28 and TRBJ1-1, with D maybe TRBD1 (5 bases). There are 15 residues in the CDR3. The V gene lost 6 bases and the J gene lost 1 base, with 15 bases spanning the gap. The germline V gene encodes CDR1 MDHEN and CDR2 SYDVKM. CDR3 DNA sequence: TGTGCCAGCAGACCCTCCCTAACAGGGAACACTGAAGCTTTCTTT. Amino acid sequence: CASRPSLTGNTEAFF.

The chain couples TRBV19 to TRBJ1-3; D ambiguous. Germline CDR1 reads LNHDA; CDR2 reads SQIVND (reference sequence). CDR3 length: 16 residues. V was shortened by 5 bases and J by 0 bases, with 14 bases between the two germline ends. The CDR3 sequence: CASSRMGGLSGNTIYF. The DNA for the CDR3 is TGTGCCAGTAGTCGCATGGGAGGCCTCTCTGGAAACACCATATATTTT. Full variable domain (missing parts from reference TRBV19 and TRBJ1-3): DGGITQSPKYLFRKEGQNVTLSCEQNLNHDAMYWYRQDPGQGLRLIYYSQIVNDFQKGDIAEGYSVSREKKESFPLTVTSAQKNPTAFYLCASSRMGGLSGNTIYFGEGSWLTVV.

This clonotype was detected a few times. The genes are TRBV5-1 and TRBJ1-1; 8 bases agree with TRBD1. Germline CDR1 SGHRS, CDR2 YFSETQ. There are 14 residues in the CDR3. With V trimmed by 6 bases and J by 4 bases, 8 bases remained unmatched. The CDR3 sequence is CASNPGQVGTEAFF. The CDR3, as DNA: TGCGCCAGCAACCCGGGACAGGTGGGCACTGAAGCTTTCTTT.

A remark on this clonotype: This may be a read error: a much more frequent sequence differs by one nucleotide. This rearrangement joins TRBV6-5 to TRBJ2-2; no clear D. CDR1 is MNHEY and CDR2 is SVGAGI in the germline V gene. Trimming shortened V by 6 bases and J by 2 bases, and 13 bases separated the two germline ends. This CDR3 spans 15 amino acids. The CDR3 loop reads CASRLNSLNTGELFF. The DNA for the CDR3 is TGTGCCAGCAGGCTGAACAGCTTAAACACCGGGGAGCTGTTTTTT.

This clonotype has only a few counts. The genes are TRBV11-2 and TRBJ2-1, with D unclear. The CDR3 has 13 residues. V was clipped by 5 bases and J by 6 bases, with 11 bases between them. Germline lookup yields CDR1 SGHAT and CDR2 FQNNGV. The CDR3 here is CASSRQMGNEQFF. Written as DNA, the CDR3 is TGTGCCAGCAGCCGCCAGATGGGCAATGAGCAGTTCTTC.